The 3 T cell receptor beta chains in this list originate from one sample, sequenced in a study of human T cells and chemical hapten exposure. From the RACE reads, TCRdb called clonotypes with MiXCR, one entry per CDR3 protein. Of nearly 95,000 distinct CDR3 sequences in the sample, approximately 9.9% were seen once. Regarding time point: patch test 2, 6 weeks after DPC sensitization. This sample's treatment: therapeutic diphenylcyclopropenone sensitization with weekly scalp DPC. The starting material was whole blood, obtained in connection with sensitization to the hapten diphenylcyclopropenone (DPC). The receptors originated from a man aged 40-50 years with alopecia areata. Some clones in this sample may be carry-over from other donors' samples.

This clonotype has just a few counts. The chain employs TRBV29-1 and TRBJ1-2, with D possibly matching TRBD1 (6 bases). Germline V gives CDR1 SQVTM, CDR2 ANQGSEA. Trimming removed 4 bases at V and 7 bases at J, with 10 bases between. This CDR3 is 11 amino acids long. CDR3 coding DNA: TGCAGCGTTGGGTTAGGGGGTGGCTACACCTTC. Its protein product is CSVGLGGGYTF.

This clonotype turned up a few times. This chain connects TRBV25-1 to TRBJ1-2; 7 bases map to TRBD1. After removal of 1 base from V and 7 bases from J, the junction contained 12 bases not matched to a gene. The CDR3 runs 16 residues. Germline V gene sequence: CDR1 MGHDK, CDR2 SYGVNS. The CDR3 DNA reads as TGTGCCAGCAGTGAATGGGACAGAGAAAGTGAGAGTGGCTACACCTTC. Translating it yields CASSEWDRESESGYTF.

The chain couples TRBV20-1 to TRBJ2-5, with 7 bases fitting TRBD2. Per germline, CDR1 DFQATT and CDR2 SNEGSKA (reference sequence). V gave up 0 bases and J gave up 4 bases; unmatched junction bases: 11. This CDR3 comprises 16 residues. DNA of the CDR3: TGCAGTGCTAGAGATCGGCGGGGGACTACGACAGAGACCCAGTACTTC. Protein sequence: CSARDRRGTTTETQYF.